This T cell receptor beta chain was identified during a study of CD8 T cells in ankylosing spondylitis. On this clonotype itself: Its antigen is unknown.

Points from the study as a whole: It appeared that ankylosing spondylitis blood was characterized by a TCR beta motif of several highly homologous variants. Some of these motif variants have turned up before, in reports on reactive arthritis synovial fluid and blood.

Libraries of TCR beta came from quantitative 5'-RACE with molecular barcodes. TCRdb re-derived calls from the 5' RACE reads in MiXCR, one entry per CDR3 protein. The repertoire has some 63,000 distinct CDR3 sequences, 6.2% of them found once; the top ten carry roughly 5%. V lost 5 bases to trimming and J lost 9 bases, with 23 bases between them. Germline V gives CDR1 SGHTA, CDR2 FQGNSA. The length of the CDR3 is 16 residues. The sequenced sample consisted of synovial fluid, either unsorted or a sorted T cell fraction (not recorded which). This TCR derives from a male donor with ankylosing spondylitis. This chain joins TRBV7-2 and TRBJ1-5; perhaps TRBD1 as D (6 bases). In DNA form, the CDR3 reads TGTGCCAGCAGCCCTAACGGGGGGCTGGAGATTGGGCCCCAGCATTTT. Translating it yields CASSPNGGLEIGPQHF.